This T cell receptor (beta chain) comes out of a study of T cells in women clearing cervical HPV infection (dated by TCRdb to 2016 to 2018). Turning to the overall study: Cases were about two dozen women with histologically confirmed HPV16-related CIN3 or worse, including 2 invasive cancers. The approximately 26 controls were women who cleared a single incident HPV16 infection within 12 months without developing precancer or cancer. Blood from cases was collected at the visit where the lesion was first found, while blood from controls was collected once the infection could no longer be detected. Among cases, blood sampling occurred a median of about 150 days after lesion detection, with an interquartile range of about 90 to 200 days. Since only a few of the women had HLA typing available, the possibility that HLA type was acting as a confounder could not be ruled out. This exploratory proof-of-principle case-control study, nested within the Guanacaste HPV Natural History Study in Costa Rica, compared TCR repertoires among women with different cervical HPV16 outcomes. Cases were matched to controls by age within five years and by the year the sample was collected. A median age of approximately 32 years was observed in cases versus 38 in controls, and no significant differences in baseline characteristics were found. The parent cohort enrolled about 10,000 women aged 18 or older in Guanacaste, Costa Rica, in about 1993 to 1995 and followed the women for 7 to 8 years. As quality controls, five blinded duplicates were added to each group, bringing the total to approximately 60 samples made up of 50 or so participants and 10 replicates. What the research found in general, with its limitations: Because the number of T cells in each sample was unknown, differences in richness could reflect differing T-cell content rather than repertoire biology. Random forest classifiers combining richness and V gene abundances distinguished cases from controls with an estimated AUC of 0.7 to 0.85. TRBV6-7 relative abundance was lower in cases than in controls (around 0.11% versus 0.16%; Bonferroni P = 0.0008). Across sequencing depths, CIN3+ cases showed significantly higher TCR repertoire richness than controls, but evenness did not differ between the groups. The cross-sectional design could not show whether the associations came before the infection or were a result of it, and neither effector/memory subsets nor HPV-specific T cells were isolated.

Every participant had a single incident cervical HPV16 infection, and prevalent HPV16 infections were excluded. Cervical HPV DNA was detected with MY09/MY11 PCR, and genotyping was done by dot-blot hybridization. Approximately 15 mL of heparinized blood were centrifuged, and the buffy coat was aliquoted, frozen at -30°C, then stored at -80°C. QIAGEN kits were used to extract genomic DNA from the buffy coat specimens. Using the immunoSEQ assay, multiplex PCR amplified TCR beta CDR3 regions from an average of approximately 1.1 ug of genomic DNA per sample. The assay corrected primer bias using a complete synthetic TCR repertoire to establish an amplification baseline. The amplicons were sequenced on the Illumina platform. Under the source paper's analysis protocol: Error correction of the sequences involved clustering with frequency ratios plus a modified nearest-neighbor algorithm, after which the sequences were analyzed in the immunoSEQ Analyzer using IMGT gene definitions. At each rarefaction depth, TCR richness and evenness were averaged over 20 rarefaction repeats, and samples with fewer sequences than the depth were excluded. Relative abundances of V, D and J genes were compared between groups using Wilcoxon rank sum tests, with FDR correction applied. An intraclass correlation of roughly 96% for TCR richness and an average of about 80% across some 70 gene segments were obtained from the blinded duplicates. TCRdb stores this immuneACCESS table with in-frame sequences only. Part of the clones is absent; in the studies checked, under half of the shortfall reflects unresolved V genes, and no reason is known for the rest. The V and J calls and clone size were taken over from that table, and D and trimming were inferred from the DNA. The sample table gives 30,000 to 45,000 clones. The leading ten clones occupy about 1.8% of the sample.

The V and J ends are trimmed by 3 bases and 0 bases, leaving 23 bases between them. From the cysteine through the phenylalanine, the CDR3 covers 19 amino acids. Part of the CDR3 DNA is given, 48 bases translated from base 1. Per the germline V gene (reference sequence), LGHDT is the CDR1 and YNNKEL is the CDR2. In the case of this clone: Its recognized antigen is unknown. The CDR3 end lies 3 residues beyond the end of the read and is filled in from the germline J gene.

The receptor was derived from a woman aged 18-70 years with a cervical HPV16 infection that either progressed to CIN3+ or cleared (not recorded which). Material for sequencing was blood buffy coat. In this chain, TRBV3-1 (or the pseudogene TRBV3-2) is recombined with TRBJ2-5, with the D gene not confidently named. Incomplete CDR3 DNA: TGTGCCAGCAGCCACGGAACGGCATGGCAGGTGAAGTACCAAGAGACC. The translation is CASSHGTAWQVKYQET. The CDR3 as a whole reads CASSHGTAWQVKYQETQYF.